This is a list of T cell receptor beta chains from one sample in a study of blood T cells in healthy people across ages. TCRdb re-derived calls from the 5' RACE reads in MiXCR, one entry per CDR3 protein. The data hold 800,000 to 950,000 distinct CDR3 sequences, with 25% to 30% observed a single time. A further study also used this sample, focusing on T cells of mothers and their children.

Sequenced material: blood. The receptors come from a woman aged 35 to 49 in good health. The CDR3 runs from the conserved cysteine through the conserved F or W. The D gene is left open where the match is weak. Some rows have no size entry. The others give once, few or many, or a class for an expanded clone.

J gene | clone size | V gene | D gene | CDR3 DNA | CDR3 protein
TRBJ2-7 | many | TRBV20-1 | TRBD2 | TGCAGTGCTAGAGATTTAAGCGGGGCCGGTTACGAGCAGTACTTC | CSARDLSGAGYEQYF
TRBJ1-1 | - | TRBV28 | - | TGTGCCAGCAGTTTAGCATACGAAGCTTTCTTT | CASSLAYEAFF
TRBJ1-6 | - | TRBV7-9 | - | TGTGCCAGCAGCCCACCCCGATTGGAGTCACCCCTCCACTTT | CASSPPRLESPLHF
TRBJ2-3 | - | TRBV7-9 | - | TGTGCCAGCGTGAGGACGGATACGCAGTATTTT | CASVRTDTQYF
TRBJ2-2 | once | TRBV29-1 | - | TGCAGCGTTAGAAAGAACACCGGGGAGCTGTTTTTT | CSVRKNTGELFF
TRBJ2-5 | - | TRBV3-1 | TRBD2 | TGTGCCAGCAGCCTCTCTGGACTAGCGGAAGAGACCCAGTACTTC | CASSLSGLAEETQYF
TRBJ2-2 | - | TRBV30 | - | TGTGTCTGGAGTGACGTTTCCCAACACACCGGGGAGCGGTTTTTT | CVWSDVSQHTGERFF
TRBJ2-6 | - | TRBV6-2/TRBV6-3 | - | TGTGCCAGCAGTTTCGACGAGGCTGGGGCCAACGTCCTGACTTTC | CASSFDEAGANVLTF
TRBJ1-1 | few | TRBV5-1 | TRBD1 | TGCGCCAGCAGCTTGCTCACAGGGGGGGGCGCTGAAGCTTTCTTT | CASSLLTGGGAEAFF
TRBJ2-5 | few | TRBV19 | - | TGTGCCAGTAGTTCCACTTACCAAGAGACCCAGTACTTC | CASSSTYQETQYF
TRBJ2-7 | few | TRBV3-1 | - | TGTGCCAGCAGCCCCGGGAGCGGTGCACCCTACGAGCAGTACTTC | CASSPGSGAPYEQYF
TRBJ1-2 | few | TRBV5-1 | - | TGCGCCAGCAGCTTGAGTTTCGTGGAGGGCTATGGCTACACCTTC | CASSLSFVEGYGYTF
TRBJ1-2 | many | TRBV28 | - | TGTGCCAGCAGTTTAAGGGCTACAGGGACTGGCTACACCTTC | CASSLRATGTGYTF
TRBJ2-1 | - | TRBV12-3/TRBV12-4 | TRBD1 | TGTGCCAGCAAGGAGGACAGGCAAAACAATGAGCAGTTCTTC | CASKEDRQNNEQFF
TRBJ1-5 | - | TRBV19 | - | TGTGCCAGTAGTATAGGGTTTCTCCGTCAGCCCCAGCATTTT | CASSIGFLRQPQHF
TRBJ2-7 | - | TRBV12-3/TRBV12-4 | TRBD1 | TGTGCCAGCAGCGAGGCCGGGACAGGCATCGAGCAGTACTTC | CASSEAGTGIEQYF
TRBJ2-1 | many | TRBV29-1 | TRBD2 | TGCAGCGTTGGGGGGGGACCTAGCGGGAGTTCCTACAATGAGCAGTTCTTC | CSVGGGPSGSSYNEQFF
TRBJ1-1 | - | TRBV6-6 | - | TGTGCCAGCAGCACGGCCCGGGAGAGCACTGAAGCTTTCTTT | CASSTARESTEAFF
TRBJ2-3 | many | TRBV5-5 | TRBD2 | TGTGCCAGCAGCTTACTAGCGGGGGGCCGCACAGATACGCAGTATTTT | CASSLLAGGRTDTQYF
TRBJ1-4 | few | TRBV27 | - | TGTGCCAGCAGTTTATGGGGGTTTGGTGAAAAACTGTTTTTT | CASSLWGFGEKLFF
TRBJ1-4 | - | TRBV19 | - | TGTGCCAGTACCAGTGGAGAGTATAATGAAAAACTGTTTTTT | CASTSGEYNEKLFF
TRBJ2-2 | - | TRBV6-1 | - | TGTGCCTGCAGTCACAGGGAGGACGGGGAGCTGTTTTTT | CACSHREDGELFF
TRBJ2-7 | many | TRBV20-1 | TRBD1 | TGCAGTGCTAGGCCCACAGGGGGGAAGAGGGAGCAGTACTTC | CSARPTGGKREQYF
TRBJ1-5 | few | TRBV20-1 | TRBD1 | TGCAGTGCTAGAAATATCGACAGGGATCAGCCCCAGCATTTT | CSARNIDRDQPQHF